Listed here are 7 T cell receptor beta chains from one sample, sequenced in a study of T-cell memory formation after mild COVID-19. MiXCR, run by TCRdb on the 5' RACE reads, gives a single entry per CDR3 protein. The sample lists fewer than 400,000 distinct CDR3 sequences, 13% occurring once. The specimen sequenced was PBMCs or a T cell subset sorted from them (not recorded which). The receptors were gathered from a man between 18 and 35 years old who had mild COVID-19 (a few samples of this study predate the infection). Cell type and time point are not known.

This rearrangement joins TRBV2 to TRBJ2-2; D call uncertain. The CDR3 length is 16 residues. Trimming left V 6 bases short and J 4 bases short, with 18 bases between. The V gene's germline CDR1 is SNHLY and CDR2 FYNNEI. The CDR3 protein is CASRNEIWGSTGELFF. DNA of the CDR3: TGTGCCAGCAGAAACGAGATCTGGGGATCCACCGGGGAGCTGTTTTTT.

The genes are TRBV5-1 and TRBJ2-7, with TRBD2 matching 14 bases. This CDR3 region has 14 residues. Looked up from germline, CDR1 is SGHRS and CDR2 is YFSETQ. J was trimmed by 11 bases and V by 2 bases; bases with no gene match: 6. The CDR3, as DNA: TGCGCCAGCAGCTTTCCGGGACTAGCGGGGGAAAAGTACTTC. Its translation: CASSFPGLAGEKYF.

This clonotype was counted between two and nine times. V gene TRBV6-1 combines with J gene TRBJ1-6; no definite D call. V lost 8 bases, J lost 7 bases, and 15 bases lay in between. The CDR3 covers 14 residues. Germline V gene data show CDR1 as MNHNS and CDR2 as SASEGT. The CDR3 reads CASLLAAWNSPLHF. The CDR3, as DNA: TGTGCCAGCCTCCTCGCCGCGTGGAATTCACCCCTCCACTTT.

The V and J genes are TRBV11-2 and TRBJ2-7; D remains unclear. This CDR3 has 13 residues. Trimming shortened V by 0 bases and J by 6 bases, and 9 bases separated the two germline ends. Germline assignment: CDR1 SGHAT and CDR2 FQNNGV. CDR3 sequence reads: CASSLDRLSEQYF. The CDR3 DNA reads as TGTGCCAGCAGCTTAGATCGCCTGAGCGAGCAGTACTTC.

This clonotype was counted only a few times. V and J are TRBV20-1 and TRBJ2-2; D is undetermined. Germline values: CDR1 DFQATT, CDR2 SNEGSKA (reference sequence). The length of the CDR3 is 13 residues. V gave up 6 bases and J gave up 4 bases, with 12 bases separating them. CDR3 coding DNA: TGCAGTGCCAACGACATCCTCACCGGGGAGCTGTTTTTT. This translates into CSANDILTGELFF.

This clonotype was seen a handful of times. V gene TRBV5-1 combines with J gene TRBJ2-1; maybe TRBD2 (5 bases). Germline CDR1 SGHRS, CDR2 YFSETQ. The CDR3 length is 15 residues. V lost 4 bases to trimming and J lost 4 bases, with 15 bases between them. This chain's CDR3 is CASSGERGFYNEQFF. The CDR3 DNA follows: TGCGCCAGCAGCGGGGAACGGGGATTTTACAATGAGCAGTTCTTC.

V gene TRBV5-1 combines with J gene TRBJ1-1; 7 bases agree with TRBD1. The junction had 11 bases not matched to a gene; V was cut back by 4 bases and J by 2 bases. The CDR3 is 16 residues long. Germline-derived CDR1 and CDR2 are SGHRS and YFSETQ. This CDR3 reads CASSATGLNTNTEAFF. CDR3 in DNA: TGCGCCAGCAGCGCGACAGGGCTTAATACAAACACTGAAGCTTTCTTT. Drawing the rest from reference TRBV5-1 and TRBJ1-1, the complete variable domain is KAGVTQTPRYLIKTRGQQVTLSCSPISGHRSVSWYQQTPGQGLQFLFEYFSETQRNKGNFPGRFSGRQFSNSRSEMNVSTLELGDSALYLCASSATGLNTNTEAFFGQGTRLTVV.